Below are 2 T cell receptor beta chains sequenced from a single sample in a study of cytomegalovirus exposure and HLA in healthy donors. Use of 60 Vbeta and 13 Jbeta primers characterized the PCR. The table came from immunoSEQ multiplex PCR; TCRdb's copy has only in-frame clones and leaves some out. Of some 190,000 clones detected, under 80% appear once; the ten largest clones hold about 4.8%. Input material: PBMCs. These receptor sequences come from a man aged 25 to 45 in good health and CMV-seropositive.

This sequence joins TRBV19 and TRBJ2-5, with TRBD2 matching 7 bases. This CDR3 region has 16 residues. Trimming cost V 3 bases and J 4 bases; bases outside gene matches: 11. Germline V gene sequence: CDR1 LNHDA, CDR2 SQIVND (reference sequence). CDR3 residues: CASSMYRGDTRETQYF. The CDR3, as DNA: TGTGCCAGTAGTATGTACCGGGGGGATACGAGAGAGACCCAGTACTTC. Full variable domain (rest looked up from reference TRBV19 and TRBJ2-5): DGGITQSPKYLFRKEGQNVTLSCEQNLNHDAMYWYRQDPGQGLRLIYYSQIVNDFQKGDIAEGYSVSREKKESFPLTVTSAQKNPTAFYLCASSMYRGDTRETQYFGPGTRLLVL.

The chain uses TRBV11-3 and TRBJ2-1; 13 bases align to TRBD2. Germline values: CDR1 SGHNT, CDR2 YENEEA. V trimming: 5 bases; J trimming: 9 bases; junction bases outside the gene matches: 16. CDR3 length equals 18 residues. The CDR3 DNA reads TGTGCCAGCAGCCTAACGGGTCTGGGACTAGCGGGATTCGGTGAGCAGTTCTTC. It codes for CASSLTGLGLAGFGEQFF.